These 17 T cell receptor beta chains came from one sample sequenced in a study of control samples from healthy donors and cancer patients. The data were produced by immunoSEQ multiplex PCR, yet TCRdb's version contains in-frame clones alone and is incomplete. The table has around 110,000 clones, 85% to 90% seen once; the top ten hold approximately 2.3%. The material sequenced was blood. The receptors were sampled from a woman between 65 and 79 years old in good health.

This chain links TRBV5-1 with TRBJ2-5, with 7 bases identical to TRBD1. Per the germline V gene, CDR1 is SGHRS and CDR2 is YFSETQ. The junction had 7 bases not matched to a gene; V was cut back by 0 bases and J by 5 bases. The CDR3 sequence is 15 residues long. The DNA for the CDR3 is TGCGCCAGCAGCTTGGCAGGGGGATTCCAGGAGACCCAGTACTTC. It yields the protein CASSLAGGFQETQYF.

The chain is built from TRBV3-1 (or the pseudogene TRBV3-2) and TRBJ1-5; D call uncertain. Trimming took 2 bases from V and 5 from J, leaving 7 bases between them. The germline V gene has CDR1 LGHDT and CDR2 YNNKEL (reference sequence). This CDR3 is built from 13 residues. The CDR3 protein is CASSQFGDQPQHF. CDR3 sequence (DNA): TGTGCCAGCAGCCAATTCGGGGATCAGCCCCAGCATTTT.

The chain links TRBV3-1 (or the pseudogene TRBV3-2) to TRBJ2-3; TRBD1 is a possible D gene (6 bases). V was cut by 0 bases and J by 6 bases, with 16 bases left in between. The CDR3 loop spans 16 amino acids. Germline lookup yields CDR1 LGHDT and CDR2 YNNKEL (reference sequence). As DNA, the CDR3 is TGTGCCAGCAGCCAAGAAAAGATGGGGGCACGGGATACGCAGTATTTT. Its protein is CASSQEKMGARDTQYF.

The V gene is TRBV19, the J gene TRBJ1-2, with D tentatively TRBD1 (5 bases). Germline loops: CDR1 LNHDA, CDR2 SQIVND (reference sequence). V was shortened by 7 bases and J by 2 bases, with 14 bases between the two germline ends. The CDR3 runs to 14 residues. Here the CDR3 DNA reads TGTGCCAGTACCCTTGGCGGGGGAAACTATGGCTACACCTTC. Its protein is CASTLGGGNYGYTF.

The chain combines TRBV19 with TRBJ1-6; a weak D match, TRBD1 (6 bases). This CDR3 is built from 15 residues. Germline values: CDR1 LNHDA, CDR2 SQIVND (reference sequence). V lost 3 bases to trimming and J lost 11 bases, with 17 bases between them. CDR3 sequence: CASSIGTGGAAPLHF. In DNA form, the CDR3 reads TGTGCCAGTAGTATCGGGACCGGGGGGGCGGCACCCCTCCACTTT.

The chain uses TRBV7-9 and TRBJ2-3; 10 bases are a match to TRBD1. CDR3 length: 18 amino acids. J was trimmed by 1 base and V by 3 bases; bases with no gene match: 10. CDR1 and CDR2 (germline): SEHNR, FQNEAQ (reference sequence). Here the CDR3 DNA reads TGTGCCAGCAGCTTTGGAAGAACCGGGACAGGGGGCACAGATACGCAGTATTTT. Translation gives CASSFGRTGTGGTDTQYF.

V gene TRBV5-6 combines with J gene TRBJ2-2; no clear D gene. In germline, CDR1 is SGHDT, CDR2 YYEEEE. Trimming took off 2 bases at V and 1 base at J, with 9 bases between the two ends. This CDR3 is 15 amino acids long. The CDR3 DNA follows: TGTGCCAGCAGCTTCGGTTACGGGAACACCGGGGAGCTGTTTTTT. This sequence encodes CASSFGYGNTGELFF.

This clone was seen ten or more times. The chain is built from TRBV7-9 and TRBJ2-1, with TRBD2 matching 9 bases. The CDR3 spans 16 residues. Looked up from germline, CDR1 is SEHNR and CDR2 is FQNEAQ (reference sequence). J lost 13 bases, V lost 1 base, and 14 bases had no gene match. CDR3 bases: TGTGCCAGCAGCTTAGTTCCAGCGGGGGGAGCAATGAAACAGTTCTTC. Its translation is CASSLVPAGGAMKQFF. The entire variable domain, with the rest obtained from reference TRBV7-9 and TRBJ2-1, is as follows: DTGVSQNPRHKITKRGQNVTFRCDPISEHNRLYWYRQTLGQGPEFLTYFQNEAQLEKSRLLSDRFSAERPKGSFSTLEIQRTEQGDSAMYLCASSLVPAGGAMKQFFGPGTRLTVL.

The genes are TRBV9 and TRBJ1-1, with 9 bases lining up with TRBD1. This CDR3 has 15 residues. Germline V gene sequence: CDR1 SGDLS, CDR2 YYNGEE. With 4 bases clipped from V and 3 bases from J, the junction kept 7 bases outside the gene matches. The CDR3 DNA follows: TGTGCCAGCAGCCCCTTGACAGGGGGGGACACTGAAGCTTTCTTT. Its protein product is CASSPLTGGDTEAFF.

The chain couples TRBV7-9 to TRBJ1-4; 7 nucleotides match TRBD1. The CDR3 is 16 amino acids. V was clipped by 0 bases and J by 4 bases; unmatched bases: 5. From germline, CDR1 is SEHNR and CDR2 FQNEAQ (reference sequence). The CDR3 coding sequence is TGTGCCAGCAGCTTAGCCTCCGGGACAGATAATGAAAAACTGTTTTTT. Protein product: CASSLASGTDNEKLFF.

The V gene is TRBV6-5, the J gene TRBJ1-2, with 7 nucleotides matching TRBD1. Trimming took 7 bases from V and 6 from J; bases not matched to a gene: 2. The germline V gene encodes CDR1 MNHEY and CDR2 SVGAGI. This CDR3 contains 11 residues. This chain's CDR3 is CASTTGNGYTF. In nucleotides, the CDR3 is TGTGCCAGCACGACAGGGAATGGCTACACCTTC.

The CDR3 coding sequence is TGTGCCAGCAGCGTAGACCTCCGGGAGACCCAGTACTTC. Its translation is CASSVDLRETQYF. V usage is TRBV9 and J usage is TRBJ2-5; D is undetermined. Germline V gene lookup returns CDR1 SGDLS and CDR2 YYNGEE. Deletions cut 0 bases from V and 5 bases from J, with 8 bases between. This CDR3 contains 13 residues.

The chain couples TRBV10-3 to TRBJ1-1, with D uncertain. The CDR3 contains 13 residues. The germline CDR1 and CDR2 sequences are ENHRY and SYGVKD. V gave up 2 bases and J gave up 1 base, with 5 bases separating them. This CDR3 is CAISEKKNTEAFF. The CDR3 bases are TGTGCCATCAGTGAGAAAAAGAACACTGAAGCTTTCTTT.

The rearrangement uses TRBV6-5 and TRBJ2-2; D is unclear. Looked up from germline, CDR1 is MNHEY and CDR2 is SVGAGI. V dropped 7 bases and J dropped 3 bases, with 12 bases sitting between them. This CDR3 is built from 14 residues. The chain's CDR3 is CASNGVTDTGELFF. The CDR3 coding sequence is TGTGCCAGCAATGGGGTAACGGACACCGGGGAGCTGTTTTTT.

J is TRBJ1-5 and V is TRBV18, with D unclear. Germline assignment: CDR1 KGHSH and CDR2 LQKENI. The ends were cut back, 6 bases at V and 7 bases at J, with 19 bases in the middle. CDR3 size: 15 residues. The CDR3, as DNA: TGTGCCAGCTCGCGTTCACAACTGGACGGGCAGCCCCAGCATTTT. Translation: CASSRSQLDGQPQHF.

The J gene is TRBJ1-5, the V gene TRBV7-2; maybe TRBD1 (5 bases). Trimming removed 5 bases at V and 5 bases at J, with 10 bases between. The germline gives CDR1 SGHTA, CDR2 FQGNSA. This CDR3 region has 13 residues. CDR3 region: CASSGEGHQPQHF. CDR3 in DNA: TGTGCCAGCAGCGGTGAGGGGCATCAGCCCCAGCATTTT.

This clone was found a few times. The genes are TRBV18 and TRBJ2-3; 7 positions match TRBD2. The CDR3 extends over 16 amino acids. With V trimmed by 1 base and J by 0 bases, 4 bases remained unmatched. Germline CDR1 KGHSH, CDR2 LQKENI. In DNA form, the CDR3 reads TGTGCCAGCTCACCACAGGGAGGGGCCAGCACAGATACGCAGTATTTT. Translated, it gives CASSPQGGASTDTQYF.